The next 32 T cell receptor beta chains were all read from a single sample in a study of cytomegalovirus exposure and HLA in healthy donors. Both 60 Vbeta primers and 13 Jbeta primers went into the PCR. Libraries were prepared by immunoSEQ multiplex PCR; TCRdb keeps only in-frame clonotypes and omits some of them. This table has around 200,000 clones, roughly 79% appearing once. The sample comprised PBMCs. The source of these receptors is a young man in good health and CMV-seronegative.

In DNA form, the CDR3 reads TGCGCCAGCAGCCAAGATCCCAACAGGGTCCAAAACATTCAGTACTTC. Protein product: CASSQDPNRVQNIQYF. The chain combines TRBV4-1 with TRBJ2-4; weak D call: TRBD1 (6 bases). There are 16 residues in the CDR3. In germline, CDR1 is MGHRA, CDR2 YSYEKL. Trimming removed 0 bases from V and 5 bases from J, with 14 bases in between.

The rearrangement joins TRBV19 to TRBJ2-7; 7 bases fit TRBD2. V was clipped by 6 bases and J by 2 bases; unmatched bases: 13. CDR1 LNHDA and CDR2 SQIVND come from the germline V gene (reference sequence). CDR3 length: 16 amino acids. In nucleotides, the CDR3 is TGTGCCAGTAGCAGTCGCGGGCCTAGCGGTCCCTACGAGCAGTACTTC. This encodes CASSSRGPSGPYEQYF.

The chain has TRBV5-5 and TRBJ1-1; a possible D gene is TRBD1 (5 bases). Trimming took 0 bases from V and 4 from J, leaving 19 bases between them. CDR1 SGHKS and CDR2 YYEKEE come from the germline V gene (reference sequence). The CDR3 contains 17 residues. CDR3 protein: CASSLAAGPVVFTEAFF. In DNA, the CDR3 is TGTGCCAGCAGCTTGGCCGCAGGGCCCGTTGTGTTCACTGAAGCTTTCTTT.

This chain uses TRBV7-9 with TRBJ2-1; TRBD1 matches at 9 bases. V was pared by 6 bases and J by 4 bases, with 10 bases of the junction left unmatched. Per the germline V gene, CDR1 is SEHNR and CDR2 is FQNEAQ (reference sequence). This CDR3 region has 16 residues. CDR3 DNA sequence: TGTGCCAGCAGTACAAGTGGGACAGGGATGTACAATGAGCAGTTCTTC. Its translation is CASSTSGTGMYNEQFF.

The CDR3 DNA is TGTGCCAGCAGCGCCCTACAGAGCTCCTATAATTCACCCCTCCACTTT. Its protein is CASSALQSSYNSPLHF. The chain joins TRBV9 to TRBJ1-6, with D unresolved. The V end lost 3 bases, the J end lost 0 bases, and 10 bases lay between the germline ends. The CDR3 covers 16 residues. CDR1 is SGDLS, CDR2 YYNGEE, per germline.

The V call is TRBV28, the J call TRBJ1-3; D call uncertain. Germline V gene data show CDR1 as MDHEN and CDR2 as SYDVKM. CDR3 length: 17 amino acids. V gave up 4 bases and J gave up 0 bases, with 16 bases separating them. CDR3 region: CASSSYPLTLSGNTIYF. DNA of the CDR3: TGTGCCAGCAGTTCTTATCCCCTGACACTCTCTGGAAACACCATATATTTT.

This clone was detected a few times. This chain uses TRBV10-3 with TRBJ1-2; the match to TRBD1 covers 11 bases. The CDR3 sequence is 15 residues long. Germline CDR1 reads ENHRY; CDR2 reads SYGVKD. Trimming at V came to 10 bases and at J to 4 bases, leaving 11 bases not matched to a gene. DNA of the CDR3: TGTGCCACCGGGGGACAGGGGGAAGGTGGCTATGGCTACACCTTC. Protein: CATGGQGEGGYGYTF.

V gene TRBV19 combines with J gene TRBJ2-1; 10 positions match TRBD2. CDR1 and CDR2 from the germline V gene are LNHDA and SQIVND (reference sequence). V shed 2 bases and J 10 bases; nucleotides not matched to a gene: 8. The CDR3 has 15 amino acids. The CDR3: CASSITSGMFGEQFF. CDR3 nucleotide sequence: TGTGCCAGTAGTATAACTAGCGGGATGTTCGGCGAGCAGTTCTTC.

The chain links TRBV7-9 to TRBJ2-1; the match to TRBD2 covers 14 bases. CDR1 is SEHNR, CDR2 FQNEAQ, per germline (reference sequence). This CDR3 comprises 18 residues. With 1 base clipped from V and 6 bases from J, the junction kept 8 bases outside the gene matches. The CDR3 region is CASSLDRGTSGRSNEQFF. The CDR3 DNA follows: TGTGCCAGCAGCTTAGACCGTGGGACTAGCGGGAGATCCAATGAGCAGTTCTTC.

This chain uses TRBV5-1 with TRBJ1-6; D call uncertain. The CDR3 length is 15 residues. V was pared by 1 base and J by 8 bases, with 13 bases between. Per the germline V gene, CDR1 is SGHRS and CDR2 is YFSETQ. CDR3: CASSLTGVSDSPLHF. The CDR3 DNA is TGCGCCAGCAGCTTGACCGGTGTTAGTGATTCACCCCTCCACTTT.

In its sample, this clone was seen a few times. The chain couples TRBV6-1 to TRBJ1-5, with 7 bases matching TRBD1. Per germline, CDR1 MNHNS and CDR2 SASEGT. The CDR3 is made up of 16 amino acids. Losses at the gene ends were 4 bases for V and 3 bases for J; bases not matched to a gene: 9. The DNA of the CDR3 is TGTGCCAGCAGTGGGGGTCCGGGACAGTCCAATCAGCCCCAGCATTTT. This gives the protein CASSGGPGQSNQPQHF.

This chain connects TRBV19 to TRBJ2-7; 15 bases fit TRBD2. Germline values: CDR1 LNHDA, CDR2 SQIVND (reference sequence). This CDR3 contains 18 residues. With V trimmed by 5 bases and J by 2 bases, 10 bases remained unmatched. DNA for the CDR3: TGTGCCAGTAGTCCGGGACTAGCGGGAGGCCTTTGGGCCTACGAGCAGTACTTC. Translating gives CASSPGLAGGLWAYEQYF.

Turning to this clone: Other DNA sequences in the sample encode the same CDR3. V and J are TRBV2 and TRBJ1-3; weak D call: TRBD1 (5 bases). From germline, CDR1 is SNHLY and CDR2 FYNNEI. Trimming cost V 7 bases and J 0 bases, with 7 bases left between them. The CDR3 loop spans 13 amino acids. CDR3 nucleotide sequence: TGTGCCAGCAAAAGGGGCTCTGGAAACACCATATATTTT. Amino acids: CASKRGSGNTIYF.

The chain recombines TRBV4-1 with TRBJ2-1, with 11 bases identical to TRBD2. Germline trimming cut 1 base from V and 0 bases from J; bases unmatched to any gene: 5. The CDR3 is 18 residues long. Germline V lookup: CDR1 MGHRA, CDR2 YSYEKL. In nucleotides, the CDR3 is TGCGCCAGCAGCCAAGGACTAGCGGGGCAGAGCTCCTACAATGAGCAGTTCTTC. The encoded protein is CASSQGLAGQSSYNEQFF.

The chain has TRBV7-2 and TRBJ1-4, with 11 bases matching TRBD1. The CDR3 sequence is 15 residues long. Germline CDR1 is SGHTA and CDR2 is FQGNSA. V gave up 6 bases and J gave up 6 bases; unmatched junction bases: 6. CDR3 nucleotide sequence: TGTGCCAGCAGTGATGGACAGGGGGCGCATGAAAAACTGTTTTTT. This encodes CASSDGQGAHEKLFF.

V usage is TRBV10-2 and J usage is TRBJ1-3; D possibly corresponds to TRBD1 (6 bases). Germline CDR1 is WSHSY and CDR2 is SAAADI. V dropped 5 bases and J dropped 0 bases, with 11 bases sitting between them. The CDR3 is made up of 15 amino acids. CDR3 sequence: CASSLDSISGNTIYF. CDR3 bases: TGCGCCAGCAGTTTGGACAGCATCTCTGGAAACACCATATATTTT.

The CDR3 spells CASRMEVNNEQFF. In DNA form, the CDR3 reads TGTGCCAGCCGGATGGAGGTAAACAATGAGCAGTTCTTC. The chain couples TRBV27 to TRBJ2-1, with D maybe TRBD2 (5 bases). Trimming left V 8 bases short and J 5 bases short, with 13 bases between. Per germline, CDR1 MNHEY and CDR2 SMNVEV (reference sequence). The CDR3 is 13 amino acids.

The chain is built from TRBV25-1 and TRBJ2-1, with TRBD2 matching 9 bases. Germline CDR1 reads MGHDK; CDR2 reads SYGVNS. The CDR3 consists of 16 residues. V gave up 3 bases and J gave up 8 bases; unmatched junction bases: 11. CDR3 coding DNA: TGTGCCAGCAGTGATAGAAGGGCTAGCGGGACTCATGAGCAGTTCTTC. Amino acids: CASSDRRASGTHEQFF.

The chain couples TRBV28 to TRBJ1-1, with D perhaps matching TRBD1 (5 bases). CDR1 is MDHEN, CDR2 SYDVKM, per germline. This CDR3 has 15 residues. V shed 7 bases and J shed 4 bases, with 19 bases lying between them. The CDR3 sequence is CASTRISGLGTEAFF. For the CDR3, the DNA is TGTGCCAGCACTAGGATCTCGGGACTAGGCACTGAAGCTTTCTTT. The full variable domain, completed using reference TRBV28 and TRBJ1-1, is DVKVTQSSRYLVKRTGEKVFLECVQDMDHENMFWYRQDPGLGLRLIYFSYDVKMKEKGDIPEGYSVSREKKERFSLILESASTNQTSMYLCASTRISGLGTEAFFGQGTRLTVV.

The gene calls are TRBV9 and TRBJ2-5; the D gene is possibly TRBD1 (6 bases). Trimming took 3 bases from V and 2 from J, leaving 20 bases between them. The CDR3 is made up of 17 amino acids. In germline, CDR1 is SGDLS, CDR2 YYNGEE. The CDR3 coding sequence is TGTGCCAGCAGCGCGATCCCAATAAACAGGGTTCAAGAGACCCAGTACTTC. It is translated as CASSAIPINRVQETQYF.

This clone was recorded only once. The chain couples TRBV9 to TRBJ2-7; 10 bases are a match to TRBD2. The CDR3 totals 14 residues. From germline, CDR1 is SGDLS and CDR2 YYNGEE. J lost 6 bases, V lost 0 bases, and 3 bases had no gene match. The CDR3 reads CASSVASGGGEQYF. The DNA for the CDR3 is TGTGCCAGCAGCGTAGCTAGCGGGGGCGGCGAGCAGTACTTC.

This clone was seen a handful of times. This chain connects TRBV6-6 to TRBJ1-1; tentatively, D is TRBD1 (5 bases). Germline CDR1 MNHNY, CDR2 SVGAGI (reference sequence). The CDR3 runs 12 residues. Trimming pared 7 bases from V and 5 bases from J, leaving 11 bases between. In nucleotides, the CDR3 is TGTGCCAGCATGCCAGGGCCTACTGAAGCTTTCTTT. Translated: CASMPGPTEAFF.

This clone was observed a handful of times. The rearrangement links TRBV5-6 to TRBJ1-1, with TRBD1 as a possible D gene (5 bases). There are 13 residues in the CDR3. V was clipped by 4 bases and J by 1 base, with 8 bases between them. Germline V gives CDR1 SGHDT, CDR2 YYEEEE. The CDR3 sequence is CASSRTRNTEAFF. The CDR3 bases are TGTGCCAGCAGCCGGACACGGAACACTGAAGCTTTCTTT.

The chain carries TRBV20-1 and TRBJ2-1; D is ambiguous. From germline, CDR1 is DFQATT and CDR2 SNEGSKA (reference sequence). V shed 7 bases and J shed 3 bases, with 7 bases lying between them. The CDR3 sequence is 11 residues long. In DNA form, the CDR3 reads TGCAGTGTCCCAAACTACAATGAGCAGTTCTTC. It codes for CSVPNYNEQFF.

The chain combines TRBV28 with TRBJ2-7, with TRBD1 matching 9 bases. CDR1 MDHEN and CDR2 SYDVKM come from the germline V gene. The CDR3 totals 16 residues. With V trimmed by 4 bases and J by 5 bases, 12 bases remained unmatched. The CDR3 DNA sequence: TGTGCCAGCAGTTCCTCCGGGACAGGGTGGGGACACGAGCAGTACTTC. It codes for CASSSSGTGWGHEQYF.

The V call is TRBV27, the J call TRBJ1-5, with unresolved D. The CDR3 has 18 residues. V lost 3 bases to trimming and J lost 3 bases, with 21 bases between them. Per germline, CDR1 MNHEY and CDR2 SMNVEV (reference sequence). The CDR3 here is CASSFLGKVSGNNQPQHF. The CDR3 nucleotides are TGTGCCAGCAGTTTTCTTGGTAAGGTCTCCGGGAACAATCAGCCCCAGCATTTT.

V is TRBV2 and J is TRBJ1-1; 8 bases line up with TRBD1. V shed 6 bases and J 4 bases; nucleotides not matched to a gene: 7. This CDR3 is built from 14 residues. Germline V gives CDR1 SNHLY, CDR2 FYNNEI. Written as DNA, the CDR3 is TGTGCCAGCAGACCCGACGGACAGGGCACTGAAGCTTTCTTT. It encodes CASRPDGQGTEAFF.

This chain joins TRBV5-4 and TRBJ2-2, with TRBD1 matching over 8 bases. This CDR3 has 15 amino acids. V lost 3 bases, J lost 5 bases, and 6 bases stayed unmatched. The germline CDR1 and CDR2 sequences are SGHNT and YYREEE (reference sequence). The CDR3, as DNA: TGTGCCAGCAGCTCTCAGGGGGCTCTAACCGGGGAGCTGTTTTTT. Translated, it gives CASSSQGALTGELFF.

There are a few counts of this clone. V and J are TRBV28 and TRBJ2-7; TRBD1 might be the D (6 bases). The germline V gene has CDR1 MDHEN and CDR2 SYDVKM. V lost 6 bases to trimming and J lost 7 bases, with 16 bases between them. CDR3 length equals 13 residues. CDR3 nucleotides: TGTGCCAGCAGCCGCCGGGACACGGGTGAGCAGTACTTC. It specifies CASSRRDTGEQYF. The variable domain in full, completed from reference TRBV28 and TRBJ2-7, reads DVKVTQSSRYLVKRTGEKVFLECVQDMDHENMFWYRQDPGLGLRLIYFSYDVKMKEKGDIPEGYSVSREKKERFSLILESASTNQTSMYLCASSRRDTGEQYFGPGTRLTVT.

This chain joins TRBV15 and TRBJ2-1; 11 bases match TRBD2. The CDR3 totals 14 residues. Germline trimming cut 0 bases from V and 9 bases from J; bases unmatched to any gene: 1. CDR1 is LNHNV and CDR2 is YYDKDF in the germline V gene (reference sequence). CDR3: CATSRELAGVEQFF. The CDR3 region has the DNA TGTGCCACCAGCAGAGAACTAGCGGGAGTTGAGCAGTTCTTC.

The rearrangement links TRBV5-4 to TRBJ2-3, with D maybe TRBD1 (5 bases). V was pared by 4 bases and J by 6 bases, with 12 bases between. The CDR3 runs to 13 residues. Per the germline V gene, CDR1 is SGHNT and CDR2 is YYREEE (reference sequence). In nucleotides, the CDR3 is TGTGCCAGCAGCCTAGGGGTTCAGGATACGCAGTATTTT. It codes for CASSLGVQDTQYF. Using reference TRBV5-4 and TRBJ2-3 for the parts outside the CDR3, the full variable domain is ETGVTQSPTHLIKTRGQQVTLRCSSQSGHNTVSWYQQALGQGPQFIFQYYREEENGRGNFPPRFSGLQFPNYSSELNVNALELDDSALYLCASSLGVQDTQYFGPGTRLTVL.

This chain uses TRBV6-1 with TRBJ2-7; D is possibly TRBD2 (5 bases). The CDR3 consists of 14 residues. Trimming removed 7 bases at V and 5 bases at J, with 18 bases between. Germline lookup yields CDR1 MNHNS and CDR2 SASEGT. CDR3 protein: CASNRDTGYDEQYF. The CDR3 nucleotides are TGTGCCAGCAATAGGGATACGGGGTACGACGAGCAGTACTTC.